This T cell receptor (beta chain) came from a study of CD8 T cells in ankylosing spondylitis. V lost 3 bases, J lost 6 bases, and 7 bases stayed unmatched. There are 15 residues in the CDR3. Per germline, CDR1 SGDLS and CDR2 YYNGEE. This clonotype occurred many times. Its antigen remains unidentified. Study-level results: Disease-linked clones displayed a CD8+ phenotype and appeared relatively rarely in peripheral blood. Before this, some motif variants had been reported in reactive arthritis synovial fluid and blood. In ankylosing spondylitis blood, a motif of about 8 highly homologous TCR beta variants appeared characteristic.

Quantitative 5'-RACE with molecular barcodes generated TCR beta libraries. MiXCR, applied by TCRdb to the 5' RACE reads, yields one record per CDR3 protein. This sample has tens of thousands of distinct CDR3 sequences, with around 2.9% found just once. The sample comprised blood, either unsorted or a sorted T cell fraction (not recorded which). This chain joins TRBV9 and TRBJ2-7; 12 positions agree with TRBD2. This receptor was obtained from a male donor with ankylosing spondylitis or in good health (not recorded which). Written as DNA, the CDR3 is TGTGCCAGCAGCGCCCTAGCGGGAGGGAGAGCCGAGCAGTACTTC. Its protein product is CASSALAGGRAEQYF.